This TCR beta chain was profiled in a study of cytomegalovirus exposure and HLA in healthy donors (dated by TCRdb to about 2017). As for the study more broadly: According to an earlier analysis of around 600 of the donors, roughly 180 million T cells yielded roughly 110 million unique TCR beta sequences and 250 to 350 Gb of sequence data. Four to six DR-DQ haplotypes were handled as single units for association and clustering because linkage in the cohort was strong. The T cell repertoires of some 700 subjects were profiled by immunosequencing and related to cytomegalovirus serostatus. Class I and class II HLA loci were covered by the typing at four-digit resolution. In the later analysis, no new phenotypic data were used to find candidate immune exposures; instead, reliance was placed on TCR beta sequences and their occurrence across donors. Typing coverage varied by locus: roughly 620-640 donors for A, B, C, DRB1 and DQB1; about 520 for DQA1; over 600 for DPA1; more than 450 for DPB1. The genetic ancestry cluster associated with self-reported Caucasian donors included 80% to 90% of the roughly 410 genotyped donors. A later genetic analysis used genome-wide SNP genotypes for about 65% of the 666 donors, treating that subset as a discovery cohort. Donor age, sex, ethnicity and CMV serostatus were compiled alongside the repertoire data. An earlier analysis of 587 of the donors used high-throughput TCR beta sequencing to judge whether each TCR beta V gene segment behaved as functional or pseudogenic. An early release that covered roughly 600 HLA-typed donors contained about 300 gigabases of sequencing data and 85 million to 100 million unique TCR sequences. Among around 400 genotyped donors of the cohort, an average of approximately 250,000 unique TCR beta nucleotide sequences were sequenced per donor, roughly 20% of them non-productive. All discovery cohort repertoires had been generated using a single sequencing platform. A later analysis re-analyzed previously published TCR beta repertoires from 650 to 800 donors and added high-resolution HLA genotyping to study TCR occurrence patterns. The study combined high-throughput TCR immunosequencing, statistical association of individual TCRs with disease status, and machine learning to predict cytomegalovirus infection status. Along with the roughly 710-subject first cohort, a separate validation cohort of over 90 different subjects was used. The aim of the study was to test whether cataloging public T cell receptors could identify signatures of past pathogen exposure.

Findings and caveats that apply to the study as a whole: Correlated functional status among segregating V segments might be attributable to linkage disequilibrium, but an unknown experimental factor could not be ruled out. Some IMGT-functional V segments, including TRBV6-2 and TRBV6-3, could not be distinguished by the 87-base-pair reads and were therefore excluded. V-gene and J-gene trimming of TCR beta chains was associated with a missense DCLRE1C variant in a later genetic analysis, and the association was replicated in an independent cohort. In an earlier analysis of approximately 590 of the donors, most TCR beta V segments appeared in productive rearrangements about 90% or about 30% of the time, broadly matching IMGT annotations. Compared with equally common non-associated chains, HLA-associated TCR beta chains in a later analysis were more clonally expanded and had lower generation probabilities. When HLA alleles, especially DR and DQ, strongly co-occurred, attributing TCR associations to individual alleles was difficult. In vitro tests confirmed that a few of the cytomegalovirus-associated TCR beta chains recognize cytomegalovirus antigens. A cluster of highly shared sequence variants was judged likely to be a technical artifact of the sequencing pipeline. Because some donors lacked HLA typing at each locus, the association tests relied only on the typed subset. CMV serostatus was the only immune exposure information available for the cohort. The classifier was reported to diagnose cytomegalovirus status with high specificity and sensitivity in both the original cohort and the validation cohort. The authors suggested that the approach could potentially be generalized to other disease states and immunological phenotypes. A later analysis associated 16,951 TCR beta sequences with specific HLA alleles at a false discovery rate of 0.05. Because counts were too low, around 17 rarely observed V segments, including chromosome 9 orphons, were left out of the earlier analysis of 500 to 750 of the donors. A further reported finding was that TCR beta sequences accurately predicted the HLA-A and HLA-B alleles for most subjects in the first cohort. The presence/absence analyses assumed that sequencing depth was roughly uniform across donors, and that assumption may not be true. Most TCR sequences were seen in very few donors, while some public TCRs were found in many individuals. Several of the top co-occurrence clusters appeared to be linked to parvovirus B19, influenza, CMV and Epstein-Barr virus, according to a later analysis. The cohort was sequenced for TCR beta chains only, and without alpha or paired-chain data the features that could be detected were limited. A later analysis found that most CMV-associated TCR beta chains appeared HLA-restricted, with HLA associations seemingly driven largely by CMV exposure. A later analysis found that TCR association rates varied across HLA loci, with DRB1 alleles showing the most associated TCRs and HLA-C alleles the fewest. The study gave a list of under 200 TCR beta chains associated with cytomegalovirus. In a later genetic analysis, fewer N-insertions in productive TCRs were reported among donors in an Asian-associated ancestry cluster than the 666-donor mean.

With respect to this clone: It has no known antigen specificity. No clone much larger than this one lies a single base away; base qualities are absent.

In total, approximately 700 healthy bone marrow donors made up the cohort. At the time of sampling, every cohort member was nominally healthy, though immune exposures that went unrecorded were likely present. The donor was CMV seronegative and was included in the group of approximately 350 seronegative cohort members. Each donor provided a peripheral blood sample, and peripheral blood mononuclear cells were used for TCR beta sequencing. The Qiagen DNeasy Blood Extraction Kit was used to extract genomic DNA from the blood cell samples. From cysteine to phenylalanine, the CDR3 is 14 amino acids long. Here the CDR3 DNA is all that survives: 42 bases in frame from base 1. Compared with germline, V lacks 3 bases and J lacks 10 bases; bases without a gene match: 9. Reading the germline V gene gives CDR1 MDHEN and CDR2 SYDVKM. Preparation of the library involved the immunoSEQ multiplex PCR assay. A mixture of 60 forward primers for TCR Vbeta segments and 13 reverse primers for TCR Jbeta segments was used in the multiplex PCR. The CDR3 region of rearranged TCR beta genes was amplified from genomic DNA by a multiplex PCR assay. On the Illumina HiSeq System, the amplified TCR beta libraries were sequenced as 87-base-pair reads. In the authors' own workflow: A later analysis tallied roughly 76 million unique TCR beta chains across the 666 repertoires, and some 10 million of those chains were shared by two or more donors. A nearest-neighbor algorithm error-corrected the raw reads and collapsed the reads into unique sequences, merging closely related sequences to remove PCR and sequencing errors. V, D and J gene segments were assigned by aligning CDR3 sequences to IMGT reference sequences. For a sequence to be retained, a match of at least six nucleotides to both a V gene segment and a J gene segment was required. A rearrangement was called productive if the CDR3 had no stop codons and remained in frame with V and J, and every other rearrangement was called non-productive. CDR3 was defined according to IMGT convention as the region running from the second conserved V-encoded cysteine to the conserved J-encoded phenylalanine. Sequences without an unambiguous match to a single V gene segment were excluded from the earlier analysis of over 500 of the donors. In an earlier analysis of several hundred of the donors, V segments were called functional above 56.7% productive rearrangements and were called segregating when the between-donor standard deviation exceeded 5%. A statistical classification framework was built to diagnose cytomegalovirus status from the catalog of TCR beta chain sequences. In a later analysis, TCR nucleotide sequences were compared against IMGT/GENE-DB human TR gene sequences so that V and J genes could be assigned. In a later analysis, CDR3 sequences and most-parsimonious VDJ recombination scenarios were assigned using the TCRdist pipeline. In a later analysis, each TCR beta chain was defined by its CDR3 amino acid sequence together with its V-gene family, and reads lacking a unique V-gene family were excluded. To address suspected cross-contamination and a sequencing artifact, a later analysis removed over 500 highly shared, low-generation-probability nucleotide sequences. For each public chain, a later analysis derived a clonal expansion index from normalized ranks of inferred template counts within each repertoire. A later analysis computed generation probabilities with a VDJ recombination model fitted to out-of-frame rearrangements, and checked the results against IGoR. In a later analysis, TCR-TCR, TCR-HLA and TCR-CMV co-occurrence was scored with hypergeometric tests, and a repertoire-size bias correction was applied to TCR pairs. False discovery rates were estimated in a later analysis by permuting HLA or CMV assignments 20 times. In a later analysis, co-occurring TCRs were grouped using DBSCAN, and TCRdist sequence similarity was added for clustering within HLA-allele-positive subsets. Repertoires with fewer than 30,000 or more than 120,000 public chains were left out of co-occurrence clustering, as were five repertoires with anomalous nucleotide sharing. Sourced from immuneACCESS, this table was stored by TCRdb with only in-frame sequences that have V and J called. A share of the clones is absent; for the studies checked, an unresolved V gene accounts for under half, and the remainder has no known explanation. From that table come the V and J calls and clone size; the DNA was used to work out D and trimming. This sample has about 140,000 clones in its table, and more than 75% of those were observed once. 2.2% of the sample rests with the top ten.

The source of this sequence is a man aged 25 to 40 in good health and CMV-seronegative. The sequenced sample was PBMCs. The chain is made from TRBV28 and TRBJ1-5, and TRBD1 matches 7 of the central bases. The CDR3 reads CASSFSTGPLPQHF. The DNA sequence is TGTGCCAGCAGTTTTTCGACAGGGCCTCTACCCCAGCATTTT.